One sample yielded the 29 T cell receptor beta chains listed below, sequenced in a study of blood T cell repertoires in COVID-19. Repertoires were generated with immunoSEQ multiplex PCR, while TCRdb's copy carries only in-frame clones and drops some. Of roughly 150,000 clones detected, 84% appear once; the ten largest clones hold under 3.5%. Source material: peripheral blood. The receptors were gathered from a woman of 80 years or more with COVID-19, enrolled during active disease.

The genes are TRBV12-3 or TRBV12-4 and TRBJ1-1; no reliable D call. This CDR3 comprises 11 residues. V was pared by 5 bases and J by 8 bases, with 9 bases between. This CDR3 is CASSMETEAFF. As DNA, the CDR3 is TGTGCCAGCAGTATGGAGACGGAAGCTTTCTTT.

This chain joins TRBV5-4 and TRBJ2-3; D is possibly TRBD2 (6 bases). The V gene lost 4 bases and the J gene lost 4 bases, with 10 bases spanning the gap. Germline CDR1 and CDR2: SGHNT and YYREEE (reference sequence). This CDR3 has 13 amino acids. The CDR3 is CASSVGGSDTQYF. CDR3 sequence (DNA): TGTGCCAGCAGCGTCGGAGGGTCAGATACGCAGTATTTT.

This chain connects TRBV7-2 to TRBJ2-7, with D possibly being TRBD2 (6 bases). Looked up from germline, CDR1 is SGHTA and CDR2 is FQGNSA. The V end lost 8 bases, the J end lost 2 bases, and 10 bases lay between the germline ends. CDR3 length: 12 amino acids. In DNA, the CDR3 is TGTGCCAGCGGGGGAGGCCCCTACGAGCAGTACTTC. It translates to CASGGGPYEQYF. The whole variable domain, remainder taken from reference TRBV7-2 and TRBJ2-7, is GAGVSQSPSNKVTEKGKDVELRCDPISGHTALYWYRQSLGQGLEFLIYFQGNSAPDKSGLPSDRFSAERTGGSVSTLTIQRTQQEDSAVYLCASGGGPYEQYFGPGTRLTVT.

The J gene is TRBJ2-1, the V gene TRBV2; D may be TRBD1 (5 bases). The CDR3 has 14 amino acids. The germline V gene encodes CDR1 SNHLY and CDR2 FYNNEI. Trimming took 4 bases from V and 4 from J, leaving 11 bases between them. CDR3 residues: CASSVWTPYNEQFF. In DNA, the CDR3 is TGTGCCAGCAGTGTTTGGACACCATACAATGAGCAGTTCTTC. The complete variable domain, with remaining parts taken from reference TRBV2 and TRBJ2-1, reads EPEVTQTPSHQVTQMGQEVILRCVPISNHLYFYWYRQILGQKVEFLVSFYNNEISEKSEIFDDQFSVERPDGSNFTLKIRSTKLEDSAMYFCASSVWTPYNEQFFGPGTRLTVL.

This clone was picked up one time. V is TRBV6-2 or TRBV6-3 and J is TRBJ2-4; D is unresolved. The CDR3 spans 16 residues. Germline V gene data show CDR1 as MNHEY and CDR2 as SVGEGT. Trimming took off 0 bases at V and 1 base at J, with 10 bases between the two ends. For the CDR3, the DNA is TGTGCCAGCAGTTACTCGGGCAACTCTGCCAAAAACATTCAGTACTTC. It specifies CASSYSGNSAKNIQYF.

Only a few counts were recorded for this clone. V is TRBV6-6 and J is TRBJ1-3; possibly TRBD1 for D (5 bases). Per the germline V gene, CDR1 is MNHNY and CDR2 is SVGAGI (reference sequence). The V end was cut by 6 bases, the J end by 6 bases, with 18 bases between. This CDR3 region has 15 residues. The CDR3, as DNA: TGTGCCAGCAGGCGGCGCGGGGGGGTGGTAAACACCATATATTTT. Encoded protein: CASRRRGGVVNTIYF.

The genes are TRBV27 and TRBJ2-7, with a tentative D call TRBD2 (5 bases). V was trimmed by 7 bases and J by 4 bases, leaving 20 bases between them. The CDR3 has 15 residues. The germline CDR1 and CDR2 sequences are MNHEY and SMNVEV (reference sequence). This chain's CDR3 is CASISKGTGGYEQYF. CDR3 in DNA: TGTGCCAGCATCTCAAAGGGCACGGGCGGGTACGAGCAGTACTTC.

This chain joins TRBV7-9 and TRBJ2-5, with 7 bases lining up with TRBD2. The CDR3 totals 13 residues. The germline V gene has CDR1 SEHNR and CDR2 FQNEAQ (reference sequence). Unmatched junction bases numbered 5, after V lost 5 bases and J lost 5 bases. This CDR3 is CASSLSGGETQYF. The CDR3 nucleotides read TGTGCCAGCAGCCTCTCCGGGGGGGAGACCCAGTACTTC.

J is TRBJ1-4 and V is TRBV4-1, with 12 bases aligning to TRBD1. The ends lost 4 bases at V and 5 bases at J; junction bases unmatched: 11. Germline assignment: CDR1 MGHRA and CDR2 YSYEKL. This CDR3 has 18 residues. CDR3 sequence (DNA): TGCGCCAGCAGCCGAATACCGGGACAGGGGGCCGAAAATGAAAAACTGTTTTTT. It specifies CASSRIPGQGAENEKLFF.

The chain is built from TRBV5-1 and TRBJ1-1; possibly TRBD1 for D (6 bases). Germline assignment: CDR1 SGHRS and CDR2 YFSETQ. Trimming pared 4 bases from V and 1 base from J, leaving 11 bases between. The CDR3 has 14 amino acids. Here the CDR3 DNA reads TGCGCCAGCAGCCCGACAGGCTGGAACACTGAAGCTTTCTTT. It yields the protein CASSPTGWNTEAFF.

The rearrangement uses TRBV29-1 and TRBJ2-1, with D perhaps matching TRBD2 (6 bases). The CDR3 sequence is 15 residues long. CDR1 and CDR2 from the germline V gene are SQVTM and ANQGSEA. V was pared by 5 bases and J by 2 bases, with 16 bases between. CDR3 protein: CSVLGGGLTYNEQFF. The CDR3 DNA reads TGCAGCGTTTTGGGGGGAGGCTTGACCTACAATGAGCAGTTCTTC.

The rearrangement links TRBV4-1 to TRBJ1-2; D may be TRBD1 (6 bases). Germline V CDR1 and CDR2: MGHRA, YSYEKL. CDR3 size: 16 residues. The V and J ends lost 1 base and 7 bases respectively, with 19 bases between them. The CDR3 is CASSQARRTAIAGYTF. In nucleotides, the CDR3 is TGCGCCAGCAGCCAAGCCAGAAGGACAGCGATCGCTGGCTACACCTTC.

V usage is TRBV20-1 and J usage is TRBJ1-4; D unclear. CDR3 size: 10 residues. Trimming took 7 bases from V and 8 from J, leaving 8 bases between them. Germline CDR1 is DFQATT and CDR2 is SNEGSKA (reference sequence). This chain's CDR3 is CSVRREKLFF. CDR3 in DNA: TGCAGTGTCCGCAGGGAAAAACTGTTTTTT.

As to this clone: Since the CDR3 does not end with the conserved phenylalanine or tryptophan, this likely comes from a read error. The limits of the CDR3 on the DNA are not certain, so only TCRdb's listed CDR3 is given. The chain employs TRBV6-2 or TRBV6-3 and TRBJ2-7; the D call of TRBD2 is as the table states it, not checked on the DNA. In germline, CDR1 is MNHEY, CDR2 SVGEGT. 12 amino acids form the CDR3, both terminal residues included. This CDR3 reads CASSYGPGGVVL.

V gene TRBV6-2 or TRBV6-3 combines with J gene TRBJ1-6, with 7 positions matching TRBD1. The CDR3 consists of 15 residues. Germline V CDR1 and CDR2: MNHEY, SVGEGT. With 4 bases clipped from V and 6 bases from J, the junction kept 6 bases outside the gene matches. The CDR3 coding sequence is TGTGCCAGCAGTTTTCCGGGACAGAGTAATTCACCCCTCCACTTT. The encoded protein is CASSFPGQSNSPLHF.

CDR3 DNA: TGCGCCAGCAGCCTCGGACTAGCGGGTGGGGTGACAGATACGCAGTATTTT. Translation: CASSLGLAGGVTDTQYF. The chain employs TRBV5-1 and TRBJ2-3; TRBD2 matches 11 bases. V shed 4 bases, J shed 3 bases, and the junction held 10 bases outside the gene matches. The CDR3 is made up of 17 amino acids. Per the germline V gene, CDR1 is SGHRS and CDR2 is YFSETQ.

The chain uses TRBV2 and TRBJ2-7, with D unclear. This CDR3 is 11 amino acids long. Germline V gives CDR1 SNHLY, CDR2 FYNNEI. The ends were cut back, 4 bases at V and 5 bases at J, with 6 bases in the middle. The CDR3: CASSVLHEQYF. Written as DNA, the CDR3 is TGTGCCAGCAGTGTACTTCACGAGCAGTACTTC.

This clone was detected only once. V gene TRBV11-2 combines with J gene TRBJ1-1; D call uncertain. Trimming left V 1 base short and J 1 base short, with 10 bases between. CDR1 and CDR2 (germline): SGHAT, FQNNGV. CDR3 length equals 15 residues. CDR3 loop: CASSLGEWRNTEAFF. DNA for the CDR3: TGTGCCAGCAGCTTAGGGGAGTGGAGGAACACTGAAGCTTTCTTT.

This clone appeared once. J is TRBJ2-7 and V is TRBV2, with 16 bases matching TRBD2. V was clipped by 4 bases and J by 2 bases; unmatched bases: 5. This CDR3 region has 17 residues. Looked up from germline, CDR1 is SNHLY and CDR2 is FYNNEI. The CDR3 is CASSGPGLAGGAYEQYF. The CDR3, as DNA: TGTGCCAGCAGTGGCCCGGGACTAGCGGGAGGGGCCTACGAGCAGTACTTC.

V is TRBV27 and J is TRBJ2-3, with 9 bases aligning to TRBD1. Germline CDR1 MNHEY, CDR2 SMNVEV (reference sequence). The CDR3 length is 15 residues. With 6 bases clipped from V and 4 bases from J, the junction kept 8 bases outside the gene matches. CDR3 sequence: CASRPGQGPPDTQYF. The CDR3 DNA follows: TGTGCCAGCAGGCCGGGACAGGGCCCACCAGATACGCAGTATTTT.

DNA of the CDR3: TGTGCCAGCAGTCCAGGGGGCCGGGTCTATGGCTACACCTTC. It yields the protein CASSPGGRVYGYTF. The rearrangement links TRBV28 to TRBJ1-2, with 8 bases that match TRBD1. The V segment lost 5 bases and the J segment 4 bases; nucleotides outside the gene matches: 6. CDR1 is MDHEN and CDR2 is SYDVKM in the germline V gene. The CDR3 is 14 amino acids.

This chain uses TRBV27 with TRBJ2-3; D not certain. Germline V gives CDR1 MNHEY, CDR2 SMNVEV (reference sequence). This CDR3 spans 13 amino acids. Between the trimmed V and J ends, which lost 6 bases and 4 bases, there was a span of 11 bases. Here the CDR3 DNA reads TGTGCCAGCAGCCCTAGTTGGGCAGATACGCAGTATTTT. Its translation is CASSPSWADTQYF.

The rearrangement links TRBV4-1 to TRBJ1-5; TRBD1 is a possible D gene (5 bases). The CDR3 length is 15 residues. Germline loops: CDR1 MGHRA, CDR2 YSYEKL. Trimming took off 4 bases at V and 1 base at J, with 11 bases between the two ends. CDR3 protein: CASSLTTGSNQPQHF. As DNA, the CDR3 is TGCGCCAGCAGCCTTACAACAGGCAGCAATCAGCCCCAGCATTTT.

This chain uses TRBV19 with TRBJ1-2, with a possible D match to TRBD1 (5 bases). This CDR3 has 12 amino acids. Trimming removed 5 bases at V and 8 bases at J, with 12 bases between. Germline assignment: CDR1 LNHDA and CDR2 SQIVND (reference sequence). CDR3 bases: TGTGCCAGTAGTTTAACGTGGGGCGGCTACACCTTC. Translation: CASSLTWGGYTF.

The CDR3 DNA reads TGTGCCAGCAGTCCCCGGGAAACGAACACTGAAGCTTTCTTT. This encodes CASSPRETNTEAFF. The chain carries TRBV2 and TRBJ1-1; D unclear. This CDR3 has 14 amino acids. V was pared by 5 bases and J by 1 base, with 11 bases between. Germline V gene lookup returns CDR1 SNHLY and CDR2 FYNNEI.

J is TRBJ2-2 and V is TRBV5-8; tentative D call: TRBD2 (6 bases). The germline CDR1 and CDR2 sequences are SGHTS and YDEGEE. The CDR3 covers 15 residues. The germline V and J ends were trimmed by 4 bases and 1 base, with 11 bases remaining between them. Written as DNA, the CDR3 is TGTGCCAGCAGCAGACGGGGGTGGAACACCGGGGAGCTGTTTTTT. Its translation: CASSRRGWNTGELFF.

J is TRBJ1-2 and V is TRBV9; 7 bases match TRBD1. Losses at the gene ends were 3 bases for V and 2 bases for J; bases not matched to a gene: 10. The CDR3 spans 16 residues. Germline V gene data show CDR1 as SGDLS and CDR2 as YYNGEE. CDR3 residues: CASSEPRGQRNYGYTF. CDR3 DNA sequence: TGTGCCAGCAGCGAGCCCCGGGGACAGCGAAACTATGGCTACACCTTC.

This rearrangement joins TRBV3-1 (or the pseudogene TRBV3-2) to TRBJ2-7; TRBD1 agrees at 8 bases. V lost 2 bases and J lost 13; bases outside the gene matches: 13. There are 14 residues in the CDR3. The germline gives CDR1 LGHDT, CDR2 YNNKEL (reference sequence). CDR3 in amino acids: CASSQRGSGQAYYF. Written as DNA, the CDR3 is TGTGCCAGCAGCCAACGGGGGTCGGGACAGGCCTATTACTTC.

The chain is built from TRBV25-1 and TRBJ1-1; a possible D gene is TRBD1 (5 bases). The CDR3 has 14 residues. Germline V lookup: CDR1 MGHDK, CDR2 SYGVNS. V lost 0 bases to trimming and J lost 5 bases, with 10 bases between them. Here the CDR3 reads CASSEYGGWTEAFF. CDR3 coding DNA: TGTGCCAGCAGTGAATACGGGGGTTGGACTGAAGCTTTCTTT.